These 11 T cell receptor beta chains were sequenced from one sample in a study of T cells in localized non-small cell lung cancer. Libraries were prepared by immunoSEQ multiplex PCR; TCRdb keeps only in-frame clonotypes and omits some of them. The profile covers tens of thousands of clones, with about 86% appearing a single time and around 2.5% taken by the ten largest. The sample here was PBMCs, taken before any cancer treatment. These receptors were taken from a man between 40 and 70 years old with stage II lung adenocarcinoma.

The CDR3 protein is CASSLGGVDPYEQYF. The CDR3 nucleotides are TGTGCCAGCAGCTTAGGAGGGGTTGATCCCTACGAGCAGTACTTC. The J gene is TRBJ2-7, the V gene TRBV7-9; D is possibly TRBD1 or TRBD2 (5 bases each). The length of the CDR3 is 15 residues. Looked up from germline, CDR1 is SEHNR and CDR2 is FQNEAQ (reference sequence). Trimming took 1 base from V and 2 from J, leaving 12 bases between them.

As regards this clone: An end of the junction does not agree with germline; a read error may underlie this. V is TRBV11-2 and J is TRBJ1-6; maybe TRBD1 (5 bases). The V gene's germline CDR1 is SGHAT and CDR2 FQNNGV. This CDR3 region has 14 residues. In DNA, the CDR3 is TGTGCCAGCAGCTTAGCAGGGAATAAATCACCCCTCCACTTT. This translates into CASSLAGNKSPLHF.

This rearrangement joins TRBV30 to TRBJ2-1; TRBD1 is a possible D gene (8 bases). CDR3 size: 15 residues. The V gene lost 5 bases and the J gene lost 8 bases, with 22 bases spanning the gap. Germline values: CDR1 GTSNPN, CDR2 SVGIG (reference sequence). CDR3 sequence (DNA): TGTGCCTGGCCCCCTGTGGGACAGGCGGGAGATGAGCAGTTCTTC. It yields the protein CAWPPVGQAGDEQFF.

This rearrangement joins TRBV6-1 to TRBJ2-5; no definite D call. V gave up 8 bases and J gave up 5 bases, with 9 bases separating them. The CDR3 has 11 residues. Per the germline V gene, CDR1 is MNHNS and CDR2 is SASEGT. CDR3 nucleotides: TGTGCCAGCCTGAAACGGGAGACCCAGTACTTC. Amino acid sequence: CASLKRETQYF.

The chain carries TRBV27 and TRBJ1-2, with 9 bases aligning to TRBD1. Germline trimming cut 3 bases from V and 5 bases from J; bases unmatched to any gene: 1. CDR3 size: 13 residues. The V gene's germline CDR1 is MNHEY and CDR2 SMNVEV (reference sequence). The CDR3 DNA is TGTGCCAGCAGTTTCGGACAGGGGTATGGCTACACCTTC. Amino acid sequence: CASSFGQGYGYTF.

This clone was observed once. V and J are TRBV10-2 and TRBJ2-7, with D maybe TRBD1 (6 bases). The CDR3 has 16 amino acids. Trimming removed 5 bases from V and 7 bases from J, with 24 bases in between. Germline CDR1 and CDR2: WSHSY and SAAADI. CDR3 in DNA: TGCGCCAGCAGTCCCCCGGGACAAAAGTTCGGGCGGGAGCAGTACTTC. It encodes CASSPPGQKFGREQYF.

The chain couples TRBV19 to TRBJ1-1, with D tentatively TRBD1 (5 bases). The V gene's germline CDR1 is LNHDA and CDR2 SQIVND (reference sequence). The CDR3 is made up of 13 amino acids. Deletions cut 6 bases from V and 4 bases from J, with 12 bases between. The CDR3 reads CASRLGESTEAFF. Written as DNA, the CDR3 is TGTGCCAGTAGGCTAGGGGAATCCACTGAAGCTTTCTTT. The entire variable domain, with the rest obtained from reference TRBV19 and TRBJ1-1, is as follows: DGGITQSPKYLFRKEGQNVTLSCEQNLNHDAMYWYRQDPGQGLRLIYYSQIVNDFQKGDIAEGYSVSREKKESFPLTVTSAQKNPTAFYLCASRLGESTEAFFGQGTRLTVV.

The chain couples TRBV7-6 to TRBJ1-1; D uncertain. Germline V gene lookup returns CDR1 SGHVS and CDR2 FNYEAQ. Trimming pared 7 bases from V and 5 bases from J, leaving 17 bases between. The CDR3 runs to 14 residues. The CDR3: CASTPYSGRTEAFF. In DNA, the CDR3 is TGTGCCAGCACCCCCTACAGCGGGAGGACTGAAGCTTTCTTT. Full variable domain (remainder filled in from reference TRBV7-6 and TRBJ1-1): GAGVSQSPRYKVTKRGQDVALRCDPISGHVSLYWYRQALGQGPEFLTYFNYEAQQDKSGLPNDRFSAERPEGSISTLTIQRTEQRDSAMYRCASTPYSGRTEAFFGQGTRLTVV.

The chain couples TRBV5-5 to TRBJ2-3; a possible D gene is TRBD2 (7 bases). Germline loops: CDR1 SGHKS, CDR2 YYEKEE (reference sequence). Trimming removed 3 bases at V and 2 bases at J, with 16 bases between. This CDR3 has 16 amino acids. This CDR3 is CASSSLAGAVTDTQYF. CDR3 in DNA: TGTGCCAGCAGCTCTTTGGCGGGGGCAGTCACAGATACGCAGTATTTT.

The chain is built from TRBV6-5 and TRBJ1-1; D remains unclear. CDR1 MNHEY and CDR2 SVGAGI come from the germline V gene. V gave up 2 bases and J gave up 0 bases, with 7 bases separating them. The CDR3 loop spans 14 amino acids. CDR3 sequence reads: CASSYGGLNTEAFF. The CDR3 DNA sequence: TGTGCCAGCAGTTACGGTGGCCTGAACACTGAAGCTTTCTTT.

J is TRBJ1-4 and V is TRBV9; D uncertain. Germline V CDR1 and CDR2: SGDLS, YYNGEE. V lost 1 base and J 3 bases, leaving 4 bases between the germline ends. The CDR3 extends over 13 amino acids. CDR3 in amino acids: CASSVSANEKLFF. As DNA, the CDR3 is TGTGCCAGCAGCGTAAGTGCTAATGAAAAACTGTTTTTT.